The 24 T cell receptor beta chains listed next were all sequenced from one sample in a study of blood T cell repertoires in COVID-19. Generated by immunoSEQ multiplex PCR, the TCRdb table keeps only in-frame clones and is missing some. The repertoire consists of approximately 200,000 clones, with approximately 80% occurring once and the leading ten covering 10% to 15%. Material: PBMCs or T cells enriched from blood (not recorded which). These receptors were taken from a man aged 35 to 55 who had recovered from COVID-19.

This sequence joins TRBV4-1 and TRBJ2-7; 7 bases are a match to TRBD1. J lost 2 bases, V lost 4 bases, and 5 bases had no gene match. Germline lookup yields CDR1 MGHRA and CDR2 YSYEKL. CDR3 length equals 14 residues. The CDR3 DNA reads as TGCGCCAGCAGCCGAGGGACAGCTACCTACGAGCAGTACTTC. Translation gives CASSRGTATYEQYF.

The V and J genes are TRBV5-4 and TRBJ1-1; possible D gene TRBD1, 6 bases. CDR3 size: 16 residues. Germline V CDR1 and CDR2: SGHNT, YYREEE (reference sequence). V lost 4 bases and J 7 bases, leaving 23 bases between the germline ends. The CDR3 reads CASSPHTGKSGDEAFF. Here the CDR3 DNA reads TGTGCCAGCAGCCCCCATACAGGGAAGAGTGGAGATGAAGCTTTCTTT.

This clone came up a few times. This rearrangement joins TRBV7-9 to TRBJ1-4, with a possible D match to TRBD1 (6 bases). Germline-derived CDR1 and CDR2 are SEHNR and FQNEAQ (reference sequence). This CDR3 has 17 amino acids. Trimming removed 1 base at V and 8 bases at J, with 20 bases between. The CDR3 DNA follows: TGTGCCAGCAGCTTAGGGCTTCCGGGACAACGGGTGGAAAAACTGTTTTTT. Its translation: CASSLGLPGQRVEKLFF.

This chain connects TRBV7-3 to TRBJ2-1, with D possibly TRBD2 on 5 matching bases. This CDR3 has 15 residues. Trimming left V 5 bases short and J 4 bases short, with 15 bases between. CDR1 and CDR2 (germline): SGHTA, FQGTGA. Here the CDR3 reads CASSQRGTHYNEQFF. Here the CDR3 DNA reads TGTGCCAGCAGCCAACGGGGAACTCATTACAATGAGCAGTTCTTC.

This chain connects TRBV14 to TRBJ2-1; D is possibly TRBD1 (5 bases). This CDR3 spans 12 amino acids. The germline V and J ends were trimmed by 4 bases and 11 bases, with 12 bases remaining between them. CDR1 and CDR2 from the germline V gene are SGHDN and FVKESK. The CDR3: CASSPQGRKQFF. The CDR3 DNA reads as TGTGCCAGCAGCCCTCAGGGAAGGAAGCAGTTCTTC.

The sample holds one count of this clone. The rearrangement joins TRBV5-1 to TRBJ2-1; 14 positions agree with TRBD2. The trim removed 4 bases at V and 2 bases at J, leaving 8 bases unmatched. This CDR3 has 18 residues. The germline V gene has CDR1 SGHRS and CDR2 YFSETQ. In nucleotides, the CDR3 is TGCGCCAGCAGCGCCGGGACTAGCGGGAGTAGCCCCTACAATGAGCAGTTCTTC. Protein: CASSAGTSGSSPYNEQFF.

This chain uses TRBV4-1 with TRBJ2-2, with a possible D match to TRBD1 (5 bases). V shed 6 bases and J shed 8 bases, with 19 bases lying between them. This CDR3 is built from 15 residues. In germline, CDR1 is MGHRA, CDR2 YSYEKL. This CDR3 reads CASSPLLQGTGELFF. CDR3 DNA sequence: TGCGCCAGCAGTCCGCTGCTCCAGGGCACAGGGGAGCTGTTTTTT.

The chain couples TRBV28 to TRBJ1-1; 7 bases are shared with TRBD1. Unmatched junction bases numbered 5, after V lost 3 bases and J lost 1 base. This CDR3 region has 15 residues. The V gene's germline CDR1 is MDHEN and CDR2 SYDVKM. The CDR3 DNA is TGTGCCAGCAGTTTGGGAGACAGGGCGAACACTGAAGCTTTCTTT. Protein sequence: CASSLGDRANTEAFF.

Only one count was recorded for this clone. The chain recombines TRBV10-3 with TRBJ1-1, with TRBD1 matching over 8 bases. CDR3 length: 14 amino acids. CDR1 and CDR2 from the germline V gene are ENHRY and SYGVKD. With 6 bases clipped from V and 3 bases from J, the junction kept 6 bases outside the gene matches. The CDR3 reads CAIRNQGADTEAFF. CDR3 in DNA: TGTGCCATCAGAAACCAGGGGGCCGACACTGAAGCTTTCTTT.

This chain connects TRBV18 to TRBJ2-1; D might be TRBD2 (6 bases). This CDR3 comprises 13 residues. Trimming cost V 1 base and J 10 bases, with 11 bases left between them. CDR1 is KGHSH, CDR2 LQKENI, per germline. CDR3 in DNA: TGTGCCAGCTCACCACAGTTTGGGGGGGAGCAGTTCTTC. Translating gives CASSPQFGGEQFF.

The rearrangement joins TRBV19 to TRBJ1-2, with D perhaps TRBD1 (5 bases). Germline assignment: CDR1 LNHDA and CDR2 SQIVND (reference sequence). CDR3 length: 12 residues. V was trimmed by 9 bases and J by 7 bases, leaving 15 bases between them. The CDR3 bases are TGTGCCAGCCACGAAAGGGGAGGTGGCTACACCTTC. Encoded protein: CASHERGGGYTF.

CDR3 amino acids: CASSLVLAGSSYNEQFF. The CDR3 DNA is TGTGCCAGCAGTTTAGTATTAGCGGGGAGCTCCTACAATGAGCAGTTCTTC. This chain joins TRBV28 and TRBJ2-1; TRBD2 matches at 8 bases. V lost 2 bases and J lost 0; bases outside the gene matches: 6. The CDR3 is made up of 17 amino acids. Germline-derived CDR1 and CDR2 are MDHEN and SYDVKM.

The chain combines TRBV3-1 (or the pseudogene TRBV3-2) with TRBJ1-6; TRBD1 is a possible D gene (5 bases). The V end was cut by 4 bases, the J end by 7 bases, with 20 bases between. CDR1 LGHDT and CDR2 YNNKEL come from the germline V gene (reference sequence). The CDR3 is made up of 17 amino acids. The CDR3 protein is CASSPFSRQGLNSPLHF. The CDR3 coding sequence is TGTGCCAGCAGCCCCTTCAGTCGGCAGGGCTTAAATTCACCCCTCCACTTT.

CDR3 in amino acids: CATSRAQQGAGYEQYF. In DNA, the CDR3 is TGTGCCACCAGCAGAGCGCAACAGGGGGCGGGCTACGAGCAGTACTTC. The rearrangement links TRBV15 to TRBJ2-7; 9 bases fit TRBD1. The CDR3 length is 16 residues. Unmatched junction bases numbered 7, after V lost 1 base and J lost 3 bases. The germline CDR1 and CDR2 sequences are LNHNV and YYDKDF (reference sequence).

The gene calls are TRBV18 and TRBJ2-7, with 10 nucleotides matching TRBD1. Losses at the gene ends were 3 bases for V and 5 bases for J; bases not matched to a gene: 16. Germline CDR1 reads KGHSH; CDR2 reads LQKENI. The CDR3 length is 18 residues. CDR3 bases: TGTGCCAGCTCACCCAACTTTTTCCCGGGACAGGGGATCGACGAGCAGTACGTC. Translating gives CASSPNFFPGQGIDEQYV.

CDR3 region: CASSARQGAPIGHEQYF. The CDR3, as DNA: TGTGCCAGCTCCGCCCGCCAGGGGGCGCCCATAGGGCACGAGCAGTACTTC. This sequence joins TRBV18 and TRBJ2-7; the match to TRBD1 covers 8 bases. CDR3 length: 17 amino acids. Trimming at V came to 6 bases and at J to 5 bases, leaving 18 bases not matched to a gene. Looked up from germline, CDR1 is KGHSH and CDR2 is LQKENI.

V and J are TRBV6-1 and TRBJ1-3; 10 positions agree with TRBD1. The ends lost 0 bases at V and 8 bases at J; junction bases unmatched: 4. Germline V gives CDR1 MNHNS, CDR2 SASEGT. This CDR3 has 15 amino acids. The CDR3 sequence: CASSEARDRGDTIYF. The CDR3 nucleotides are TGTGCCAGCAGTGAAGCGCGGGACAGGGGAGACACCATATATTTT.

In regard to this clone: At the DNA level, this CDR3 is encoded by other sequences in the same sample as well. The V gene is TRBV18, the J gene TRBJ2-1; possible D gene TRBD1, 5 bases. Germline V gene data show CDR1 as KGHSH and CDR2 as LQKENI. This CDR3 is 15 amino acids long. The V gene lost 1 base and the J gene lost 0 bases, with 7 bases spanning the gap. CDR3 loop: CASSPQGSSYNEQFF. The CDR3 DNA follows: TGTGCCAGCTCACCACAGGGGTCCTCCTACAATGAGCAGTTCTTC.

This clone was seen a handful of times. The genes are TRBV2 and TRBJ1-2; possibly TRBD1 for D (5 bases). V was shortened by 4 bases and J by 8 bases, with 14 bases between the two germline ends. CDR1 and CDR2 (germline): SNHLY, FYNNEI. The CDR3 length is 13 residues. CDR3 protein: CASSVVQGSGYTF. The CDR3, as DNA: TGTGCCAGCAGTGTTGTCCAGGGTTCGGGCTACACCTTC.

This chain uses TRBV20-1 with TRBJ1-1; D uncertain. CDR3 size: 11 residues. Germline CDR1 is DFQATT and CDR2 is SNEGSKA (reference sequence). The V gene lost 8 bases and the J gene lost 8 bases, with 15 bases spanning the gap. The CDR3 DNA sequence: TGCAGTCTTAGTCTCCTATCCGAAGCTTTCTTT. Translation gives CSLSLLSEAFF.

This chain uses TRBV6-6 with TRBJ2-7, with TRBD1 matching 7 bases. Germline V gene lookup returns CDR1 MNHNY and CDR2 SVGAGI (reference sequence). With 0 bases clipped from V and 2 bases from J, the junction kept 4 bases outside the gene matches. The CDR3 length is 15 residues. The CDR3: CASSYSGQLAYEQYF. The CDR3 DNA reads as TGTGCCAGCAGTTACTCGGGACAGCTCGCCTACGAGCAGTACTTC.

The chain has TRBV18 and TRBJ1-3; no definite D call. Germline loops: CDR1 KGHSH, CDR2 LQKENI. The CDR3 length is 15 residues. V was trimmed by 1 base and J by 0 bases, leaving 7 bases between them. The CDR3 DNA follows: TGTGCCAGCTCACCACGTCCAGACTCTGGAAACACCATATATTTT. Amino acid sequence: CASSPRPDSGNTIYF.

This clone was seen only a few times. The chain has TRBV7-6 and TRBJ1-1; D gene unclear. There are 15 residues in the CDR3. Germline CDR1 and CDR2: SGHVS and FNYEAQ. V was trimmed by 0 bases and J by 5 bases, leaving 13 bases between them. The CDR3 spells CASSLAARGRTEAFF. The CDR3 nucleotides read TGTGCCAGCAGCTTAGCGGCTCGGGGTAGGACTGAAGCTTTCTTT.

The rearrangement links TRBV7-2 to TRBJ2-1; weak D call: TRBD2 (6 bases). The CDR3 consists of 13 residues. V lost 4 bases, J lost 15 bases, and 19 bases lay in between. The germline gives CDR1 SGHTA, CDR2 FQGNSA. This CDR3 reads CASSSSVGTYVFF. CDR3 DNA: TGTGCCAGCAGCTCTAGCGTCGGAACCTATGTGTTCTTC.